Listed below are T cell receptor beta chains from one sample, sequenced in a study of shared clonotypes between healthy human individuals. Measured with immunoSEQ multiplex PCR; TCRdb has only the in-frame clones, and not every one. Among 2.3 million or so clones listed, approximately 95% were seen once. Sequencing was done on a sample of naive CD4+ T cells from PBMCs. The receptors originated from a man younger than 35 in good health. Some clones in this sample may be carry-over from other donors' samples. Each CDR3 is given with its conserved first and last residue. D genes are given only for firm matches. Size is omitted from some rows. Given values are once, few, many or a class for expanded clones.

j_gene	d_gene	v_gene	abundance	CDR3aa	CDR3nt
TRBJ1-1	-	TRBV28	-	CASRTPGFSLNTEAFF	TGTGCCAGCAGAACTCCAGGGTTCTCCCTGAACACTGAAGCTTTCTTT
TRBJ1-1	-	TRBV30	few	CAWGASTEAFF	TGTGCCTGGGGAGCTAGCACTGAAGCTTTCTTT
TRBJ1-1	-	TRBV19	-	CASSAYPDTEAFF	TGTGCCAGTAGTGCCTACCCGGACACTGAAGCTTTCTTT
TRBJ1-2	-	TRBV9	once	CASNREFEDYGYTF	TGTGCCAGCAATAGGGAATTTGAGGACTATGGCTACACCTTC
TRBJ1-2	-	TRBV28	-	CASSFRGTASYYGYTF	TGTGCCAGCAGTTTTAGGGGTACGGCATCATACTATGGCTACACCTTC
TRBJ2-1	-	TRBV5-4	-	CASTRGGDEQFF	TGTGCCAGCACTCGGGGAGGCGATGAGCAGTTCTTC
TRBJ2-2	-	TRBV27	-	CASIGQGGGSTGELFF	TGTGCCAGCATCGGTCAGGGAGGAGGATCCACCGGGGAGCTGTTTTTT
TRBJ2-7	-	TRBV28	-	CASSLDGAGSYEQYF	TGTGCCAGCAGTTTAGACGGCGCCGGCTCCTACGAGCAGTACTTC
TRBJ1-1	-	TRBV6-6	-	CASSYDRSAAFF	TGTGCCAGCAGTTATGACAGGTCTGCCGCTTTCTTT
TRBJ2-7	-	TRBV6-5	-	CASHRAGLSYEQYF	TGTGCCAGCCACCGGGCGGGTCTCTCCTACGAGCAGTACTTC
TRBJ2-1	-	TRBV18	-	CASSGVHLSNEQFF	TGTGCCAGCTCCGGGGTCCACCTCTCCAATGAGCAGTTCTTC
TRBJ2-7	-	TRBV5-5	-	CASTLGYEQYF	TGTGCCAGCACCTTGGGCTACGAGCAGTACTTC
TRBJ2-1	-	TRBV11-2	once	CASSLIFSVHEQFF	TGTGCCAGCAGCTTAATATTCTCGGTTCATGAGCAGTTCTTC
TRBJ1-2	-	TRBV6-1	once	CASSVARLDYGYTF	TGTGCCAGCAGTGTTGCCAGGCTAGACTATGGCTACACCTTC
TRBJ1-2	-	TRBV6-1	-	CASSEVAIGYTF	TGTGCCAGCAGTGAAGTGGCAATTGGCTACACCTTC
TRBJ2-6	-	TRBV5-1	-	CASSDSSGANVLTF	TGCGCCAGCAGTGACTCCTCTGGGGCCAACGTCCTGACTTTC
TRBJ2-1	-	TRBV28	-	CASSPPIGVSRFF	TGTGCCAGCAGTCCCCCCATTGGGGTATCCCGGTTCTTC
TRBJ2-1	-	TRBV11-2	-	CASSLSVFLGEQFF	TGTGCCAGCAGCTTATCGGTTTTTTTGGGTGAGCAGTTCTTC
TRBJ2-1	-	TRBV9	-	CASSEHGPRPEEQFF	TGTGCCAGCAGCGAACACGGGCCCCGCCCGGAAGAGCAGTTCTTC
TRBJ1-1	-	TRBV2	-	CASRGAGPFMNTEAFF	TGTGCCAGCAGGGGGGCAGGACCATTTATGAACACTGAAGCTTTCTTT
TRBJ2-7	TRBD2	TRBV7-2	-	CASSPPWGREDSYEQYF	TGTGCCAGCAGCCCACCCTGGGGGCGGGAGGACTCCTACGAGCAGTACTTC
TRBJ1-5	-	TRBV5-8	once	CASSFRGGGQPQHF	TGTGCCAGCAGCTTTAGGGGCGGGGGTCAGCCCCAGCATTTT
TRBJ2-2	TRBD2	TRBV2	-	CASSVTSDAGELFF	TGTGCCAGCAGCGTAACTAGCGACGCCGGGGAGCTGTTTTTT
TRBJ2-7	-	TRBV19	once	CASSIVGPTYEQYF	TGTGCCAGTAGTATAGTGGGGCCGACCTACGAGCAGTACTTC
TRBJ1-3	TRBD1	TRBV18	-	CASSPRDSFRDTIYF	TGTGCCAGCTCACCACGGGACAGCTTCCGTGACACCATATATTTT
TRBJ1-1	TRBD1	TRBV18	-	CASSRQTGWGMNTEAFF	TGTGCCAGCTCACGTCAGACAGGGTGGGGGATGAACACTGAAGCTTTCTTT
TRBJ1-5	-	TRBV4-2	few	CASSQGASGNQPQHF	TGTGCCAGCAGCCAGGGGGCGAGTGGCAATCAGCCCCAGCATTTT
TRBJ1-2	-	TRBV28	once	CASSRDNNYGYTF	TGTGCCAGCAGTAGGGACAACAACTATGGCTACACCTTC
TRBJ2-1	TRBD2	TRBV5-1	-	CASSLHGLAENNEQFF	TGCGCCAGCAGCCTCCACGGACTAGCGGAAAACAATGAGCAGTTCTTC
TRBJ2-7	-	TRBV9	-	CASSPGGFSHEQYF	TGTGCCAGCAGCCCAGGAGGGTTTTCACACGAGCAGTACTTC
TRBJ2-1	TRBD2	TRBV14	-	CASSQVTSGISSYNEQFF	TGTGCCAGCAGCCAAGTGACTAGCGGGATCAGCTCCTACAATGAGCAGTTCTTC
TRBJ2-1	TRBD2	TRBV10-1	-	CASSAGTSGSGEFF	TGCGCCAGCAGTGCCGGGACTAGCGGGAGTGGTGAGTTCTTC
TRBJ2-5	-	TRBV6-6	-	CASSYVGERETQYF	TGTGCCAGCAGTTATGTAGGGGAGCGGGAGACCCAGTACTTC
TRBJ1-2	-	TRBV5-4	-	CATKGRRVDYGYTF	TGTGCCACTAAGGGGCGCAGGGTGGACTATGGCTACACCTTC
TRBJ2-7	TRBD2	TRBV5-1	once	CASNPSSGDLRGYEQYF	TGCGCCAGCAACCCGTCTAGCGGAGACTTAAGGGGCTACGAGCAGTACTTC
TRBJ2-1	-	TRBV5-1	-	CASSFGTHSENEQFF	TGCGCCAGCAGCTTCGGGACGCATTCTGAGAATGAGCAGTTCTTC
TRBJ2-3	-	TRBV19	-	CASSTRDILTQYF	TGTGCCAGTAGTACCCGGGACATCTTGACGCAGTATTTT
TRBJ1-2	TRBD1	TRBV28	-	CASLSGTAYYGYTF	TGTGCCAGTCTCTCCGGGACAGCCTACTATGGCTACACCTTC
TRBJ2-1	-	TRBV6-1	-	CASVARTYNEQFF	TGTGCCAGCGTAGCGAGAACTTACAATGAGCAGTTCTTC
TRBJ2-5	-	TRBV5-4	-	CASSVGARKETQYF	TGTGCCAGCAGCGTTGGGGCCAGGAAAGAGACCCAGTACTTC
TRBJ1-2	TRBD1	TRBV7-3	-	CASSLDRSRGYTF	TGTGCCAGCAGCTTGGACAGGAGCCGGGGCTACACCTTC
TRBJ1-5	-	TRBV28	few	CASSRPTSNQPQHF	TGTGCCAGCAGTAGGCCTACTAGCAATCAGCCCCAGCATTTT